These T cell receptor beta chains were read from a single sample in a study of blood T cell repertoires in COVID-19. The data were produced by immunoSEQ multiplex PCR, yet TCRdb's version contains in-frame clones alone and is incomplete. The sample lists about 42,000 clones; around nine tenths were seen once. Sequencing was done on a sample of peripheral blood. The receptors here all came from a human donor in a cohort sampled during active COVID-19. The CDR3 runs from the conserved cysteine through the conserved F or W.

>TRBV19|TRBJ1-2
CASSNPAGGSNYGYTF
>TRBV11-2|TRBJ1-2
CASSSVSGHLAYGYTF
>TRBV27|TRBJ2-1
CASIPYGVGAGEQFF
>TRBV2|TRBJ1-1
CASREGQTPMNTEAFF
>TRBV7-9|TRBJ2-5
CASFRQGAGETQYF
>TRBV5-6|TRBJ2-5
CASSPGGGETQYF
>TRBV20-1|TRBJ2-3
CSASSGAPTDTQYF
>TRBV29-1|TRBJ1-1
CSVDSSGTEAFF
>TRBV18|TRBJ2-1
CASSPGLAGGGGFF
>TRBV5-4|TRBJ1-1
CASSLGTGKNTEAFF
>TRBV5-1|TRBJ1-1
CASSSQGWVDTEAFF
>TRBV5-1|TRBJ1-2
CASSLTTGDYGYTF
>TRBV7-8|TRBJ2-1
CASSSQSGAGFFEQFF
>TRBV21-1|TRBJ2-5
CASSNSPRGQETQYF
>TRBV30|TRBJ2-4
CAWNQGSLAKNIQYF
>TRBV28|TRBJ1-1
CASGQAHTEAFF
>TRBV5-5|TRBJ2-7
CASSQGTGGSYEQYF
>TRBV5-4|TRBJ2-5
CASSLQGQETQYF
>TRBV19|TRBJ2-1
CASSLRDRVMDEQFF
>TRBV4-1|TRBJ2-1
CASSQGAGDAYNEQFF
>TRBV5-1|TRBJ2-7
CASSLAASPTGIRSYEQYF
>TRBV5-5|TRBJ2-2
CASSLERGGFGELFF
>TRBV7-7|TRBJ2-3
CASSRSTGLDTQYF
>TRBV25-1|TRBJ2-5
CASSGPPGGQTETQYF
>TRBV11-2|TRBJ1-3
CASSLDWQAGNTIYF
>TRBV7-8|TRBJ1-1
CASNNRGKDTEAFF
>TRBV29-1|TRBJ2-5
CSVATSGETQYF
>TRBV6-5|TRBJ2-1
CASSLGTSAYNEQFF
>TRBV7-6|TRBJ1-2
CAVRVRQGLTNYGYTF
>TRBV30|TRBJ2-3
CAWSYSGADTQYF
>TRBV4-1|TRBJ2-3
CASSQVTARGAPGDTQYF
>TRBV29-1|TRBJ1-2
CSVAGGYGYTF
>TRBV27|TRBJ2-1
CASSPTGWRGSNEQFF
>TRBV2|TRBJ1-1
CASSEGTGGMGTEAFF
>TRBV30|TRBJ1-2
CAWSSGTFGGYTF
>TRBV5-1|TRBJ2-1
CASSLSRGGTNNEQFF
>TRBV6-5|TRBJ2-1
CASRLAGGSYNEQFF